What follows is one T cell receptor (beta chain) and its context. The data are from a study of human versus mouse CDR3 diversity and MHC coevolution. CDR1 is SGHTA, CDR2 FQGTGA, per germline. J lost 11 bases, V lost 3 bases, and 11 bases had no gene match. This CDR3 is 15 amino acids long. The protocol was immunoSEQ multiplex PCR, while the TCRdb copy is restricted to in-frame clones and leaves out a portion. The sample shows 50,000 to 65,000 clones, over 90% of them seen only once. Sequenced: naive CD4+ T cells from blood. The subset here: CD45RO-negative CD62L-positive naive CD4 T cells. The V gene is TRBV7-3, the J gene TRBJ2-1; 9 bases agree with TRBD2. The receptor was derived from a person in their sixties in good health. The CDR3 sequence: CASSLGLAGPLKQFF. In nucleotides, the CDR3 is TGTGCCAGCAGCTTGGGCCTAGCGGGACCATTAAAGCAGTTCTTC.